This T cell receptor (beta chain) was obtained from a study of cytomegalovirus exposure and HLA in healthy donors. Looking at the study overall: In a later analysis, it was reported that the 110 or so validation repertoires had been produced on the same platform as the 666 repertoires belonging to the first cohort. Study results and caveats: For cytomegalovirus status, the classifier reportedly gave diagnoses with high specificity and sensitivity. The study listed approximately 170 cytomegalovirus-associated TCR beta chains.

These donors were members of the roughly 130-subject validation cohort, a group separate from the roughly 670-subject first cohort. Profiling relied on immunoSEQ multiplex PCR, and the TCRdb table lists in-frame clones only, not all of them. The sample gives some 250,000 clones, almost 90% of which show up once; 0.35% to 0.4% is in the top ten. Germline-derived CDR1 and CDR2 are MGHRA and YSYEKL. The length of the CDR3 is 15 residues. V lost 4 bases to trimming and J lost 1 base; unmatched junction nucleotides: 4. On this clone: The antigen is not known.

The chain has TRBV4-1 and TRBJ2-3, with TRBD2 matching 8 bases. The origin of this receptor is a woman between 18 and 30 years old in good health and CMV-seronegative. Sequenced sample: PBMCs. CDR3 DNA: TGCGCCAGCAGCCGGCTTAGCGGGGGCACAGATACGCAGTATTTT. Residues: CASSRLSGGTDTQYF.